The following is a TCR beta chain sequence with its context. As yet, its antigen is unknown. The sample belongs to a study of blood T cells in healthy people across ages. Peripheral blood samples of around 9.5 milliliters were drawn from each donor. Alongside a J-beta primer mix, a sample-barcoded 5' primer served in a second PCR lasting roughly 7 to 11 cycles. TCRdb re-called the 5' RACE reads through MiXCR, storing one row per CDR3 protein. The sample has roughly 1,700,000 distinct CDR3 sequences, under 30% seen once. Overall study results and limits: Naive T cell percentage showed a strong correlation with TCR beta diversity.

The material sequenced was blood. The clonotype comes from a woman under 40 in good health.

The CDR3 loop reads CASSLRDGFTGYEQFF. The CDR3 DNA sequence: TGTGCCAGCAGCCTCCGGGACGGATTTACCGGGTATGAGCAGTTCTTC. The chain joins TRBV9 to TRBJ2-1, with D possibly called TRBD1 or TRBD2 (5 bases each). V lost 4 bases and J 8 bases, leaving 22 bases between the germline ends. The CDR3 covers 16 residues. The germline V gene has CDR1 SGDLS and CDR2 YYNGEE.